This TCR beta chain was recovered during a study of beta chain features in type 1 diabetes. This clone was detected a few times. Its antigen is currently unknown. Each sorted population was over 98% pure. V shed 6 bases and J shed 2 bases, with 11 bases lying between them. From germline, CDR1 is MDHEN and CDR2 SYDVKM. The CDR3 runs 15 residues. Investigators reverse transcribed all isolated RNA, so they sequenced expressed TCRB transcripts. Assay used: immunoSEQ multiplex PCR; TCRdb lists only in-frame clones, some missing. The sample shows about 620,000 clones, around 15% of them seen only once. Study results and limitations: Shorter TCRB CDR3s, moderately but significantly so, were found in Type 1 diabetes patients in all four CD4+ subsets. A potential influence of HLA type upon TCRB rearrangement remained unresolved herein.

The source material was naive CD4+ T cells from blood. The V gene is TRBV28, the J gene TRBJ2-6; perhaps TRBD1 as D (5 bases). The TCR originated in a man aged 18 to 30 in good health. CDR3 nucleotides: TGTGCCAGCAGGCCCCAGGGTGCTGGGGCCAACGTCCTGACTTTC. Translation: CASRPQGAGANVLTF.